This T cell receptor beta chain was found in a study of blood T cell repertoires in COVID-19. For the study at large: The United States, Italy and Spain supplied acute and convalescent COVID-19 samples. Sources were T cells, B-cell-depleted T cells, or PBMCs; the material itself was cDNA or gDNA.

Original handling: The authors estimated nucleated cell counts from reference gene primer amplification. The data were produced by immunoSEQ multiplex PCR, yet TCRdb's version contains in-frame clones alone and is incomplete. That table is the source of V, J and clone size, and D and trimming were worked out from the DNA. Seen here are roughly 73,000 clones, approximately 80% observed once, and the top ten hold around 20%. Germline V gene sequence: CDR1 LGHDT, CDR2 YNNKEL (reference sequence). Trimming removed 1 base from V and 7 bases from J; junction bases left unmatched: 4. This CDR3 region has 15 residues.

This TCR was recovered from a woman in her 70s with acute or convalescent COVID-19. The J gene is TRBJ2-1, the V gene TRBV3-1 (or the pseudogene TRBV3-2); TRBD2 matches 10 bases. The sequencing sample was made of peripheral blood. The CDR3 coding sequence is TGTGCCAGCAGCCAAGGGACTAGCGGAACAAATGAGCAGTTCTTC. Amino acid sequence: CASSQGTSGTNEQFF.